One TCR beta chain is described in this entry. The entry originates in a study of CD8+CD57+ T cells in acquired aplastic anemia. About the study: The sorted CD4+ and CD8+ cells yielded an average approximately 3.2 ug of DNA.

TCR beta VDJ and CDR3 were profiled, and genomic DNA was the template. MiXCR was run by TCRdb on the reads, yielding one entry per CDR3 protein. The sample gives more than 150,000 distinct CDR3 sequences, under 55% of which show up once; around 8.8% is in the top ten. The V gene's germline CDR1 is SQVTM and CDR2 ANQGSEA. The CDR3 has 11 residues. Trimming stripped 6 bases from V and 7 bases from J, with 13 bases between. It was patients with CD8+CD57+ cell expansion by flow cytometry who were chosen for sequencing. The J gene is TRBJ2-7, the V gene TRBV29-1, with D hard to call. This TCR was recovered from a human donor with aplastic anemia. The sample comprised sorted CD4+, CD8+, or CD8+CD57+ T cells (not recorded which) from PBMCs. This CDR3 is CSVGESREQYF. The DNA for the CDR3 is TGCAGCGTGGGTGAATCCCGGGAGCAGTACTTC.